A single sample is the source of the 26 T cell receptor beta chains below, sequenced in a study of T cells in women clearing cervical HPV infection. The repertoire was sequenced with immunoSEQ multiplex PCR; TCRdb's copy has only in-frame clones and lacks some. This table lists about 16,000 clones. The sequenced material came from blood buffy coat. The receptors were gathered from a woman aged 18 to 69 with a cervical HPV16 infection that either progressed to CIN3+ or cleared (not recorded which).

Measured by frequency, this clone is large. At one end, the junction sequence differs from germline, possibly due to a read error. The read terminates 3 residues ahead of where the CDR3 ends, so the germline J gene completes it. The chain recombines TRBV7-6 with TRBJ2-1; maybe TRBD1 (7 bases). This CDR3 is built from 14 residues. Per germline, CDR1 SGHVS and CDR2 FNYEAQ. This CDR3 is CASSLAGGTDEQFF. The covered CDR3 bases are TGTGCCAGCAGCCTAGCTGGAGGGACAGATGAG.

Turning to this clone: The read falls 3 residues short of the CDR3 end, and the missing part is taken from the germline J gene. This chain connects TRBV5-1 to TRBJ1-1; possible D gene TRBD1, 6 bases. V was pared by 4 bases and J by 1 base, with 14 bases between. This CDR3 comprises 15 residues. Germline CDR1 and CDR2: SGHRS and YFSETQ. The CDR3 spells CASSTGQNTNTEAFF. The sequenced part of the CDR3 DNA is TGCGCCAGCAGCACCGGACAGAATACGAACACTGAA.

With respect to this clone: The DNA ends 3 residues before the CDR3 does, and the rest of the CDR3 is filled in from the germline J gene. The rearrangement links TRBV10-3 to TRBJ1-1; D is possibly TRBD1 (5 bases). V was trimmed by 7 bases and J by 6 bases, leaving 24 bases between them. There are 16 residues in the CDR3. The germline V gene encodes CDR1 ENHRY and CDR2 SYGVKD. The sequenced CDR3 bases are TGTGCCATCAATTCCCTGGGTGGACACCTCATATCTGAA. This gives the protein CAINSLGGHLISE. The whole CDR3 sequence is CAINSLGGHLISEAFF.

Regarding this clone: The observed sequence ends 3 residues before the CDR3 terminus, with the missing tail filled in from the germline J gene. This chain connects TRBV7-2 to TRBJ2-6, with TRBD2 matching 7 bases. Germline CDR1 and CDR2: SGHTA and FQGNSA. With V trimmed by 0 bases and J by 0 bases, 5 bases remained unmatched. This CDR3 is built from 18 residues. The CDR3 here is CASSLASGLSSGANVLTF. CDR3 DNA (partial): TGTGCCAGCAGCTTAGCTAGCGGGTTAAGCTCTGGGGCCAACGTC.

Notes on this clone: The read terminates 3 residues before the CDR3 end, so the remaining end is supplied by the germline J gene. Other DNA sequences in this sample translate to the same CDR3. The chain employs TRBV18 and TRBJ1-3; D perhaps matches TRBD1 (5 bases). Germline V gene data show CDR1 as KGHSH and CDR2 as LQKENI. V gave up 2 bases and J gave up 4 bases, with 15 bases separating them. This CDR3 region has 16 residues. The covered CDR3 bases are TGTGCCAGCTCACCAGTGCCGGGGGTACGAGGAAACACC. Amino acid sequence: CASSPVPGVRGNT. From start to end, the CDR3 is CASSPVPGVRGNTIYF. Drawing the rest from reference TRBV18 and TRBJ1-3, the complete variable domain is NAGVMQNPRHLVRRRGQEARLRCSPMKGHSHVYWYRQLPEEGLKFMVYLQKENIIDESGMPKERFSAEFPKEGPSILRIQQVVRGDSAAYFCASSPVPGVRGNTIYFGEGSWLTVV.

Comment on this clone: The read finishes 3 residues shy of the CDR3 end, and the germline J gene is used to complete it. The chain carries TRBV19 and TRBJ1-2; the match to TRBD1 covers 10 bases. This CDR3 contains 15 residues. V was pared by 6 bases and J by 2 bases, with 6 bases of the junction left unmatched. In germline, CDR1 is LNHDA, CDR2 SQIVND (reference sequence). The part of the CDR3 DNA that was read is TGTGCCAGTAGCCCCTGGGGACAGGGGAACTATGGC. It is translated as CASSPWGQGNYG. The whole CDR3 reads CASSPWGQGNYGYTF. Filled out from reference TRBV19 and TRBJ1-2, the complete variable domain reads DGGITQSPKYLFRKEGQNVTLSCEQNLNHDAMYWYRQDPGQGLRLIYYSQIVNDFQKGDIAEGYSVSREKKESFPLTVTSAQKNPTAFYLCASSPWGQGNYGYTFGSGTRLTVV.

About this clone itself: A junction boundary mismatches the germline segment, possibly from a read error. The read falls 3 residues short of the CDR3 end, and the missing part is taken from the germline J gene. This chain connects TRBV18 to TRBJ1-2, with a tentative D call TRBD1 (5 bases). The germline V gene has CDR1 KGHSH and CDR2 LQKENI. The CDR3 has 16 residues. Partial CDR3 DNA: TGTGCCAGCTCACCATGGGGTAGCGGGGACCCCTATGAC. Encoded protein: CASSPWGSGDPYD. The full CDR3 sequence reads CASSPWGSGDPYDYTF. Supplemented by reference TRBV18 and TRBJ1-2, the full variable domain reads NAGVMQNPRHLVRRRGQEARLRCSPMKGHSHVYWYRQLPEEGLKFMVYLQKENIIDESGMPKERFSAEFPKEGPSILRIQQVVRGDSAAYFCASSPWGSGDPYDYTFGSGTRLTVV.

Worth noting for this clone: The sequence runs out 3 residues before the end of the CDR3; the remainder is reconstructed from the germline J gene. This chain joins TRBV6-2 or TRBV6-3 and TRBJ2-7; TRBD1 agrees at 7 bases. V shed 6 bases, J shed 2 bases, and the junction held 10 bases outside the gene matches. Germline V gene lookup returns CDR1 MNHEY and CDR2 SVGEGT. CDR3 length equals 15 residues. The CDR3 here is CASRRQGSIAYEQYF. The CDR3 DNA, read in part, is TGTGCCAGCAGAAGACAGGGTTCCATCGCCTACGAG.

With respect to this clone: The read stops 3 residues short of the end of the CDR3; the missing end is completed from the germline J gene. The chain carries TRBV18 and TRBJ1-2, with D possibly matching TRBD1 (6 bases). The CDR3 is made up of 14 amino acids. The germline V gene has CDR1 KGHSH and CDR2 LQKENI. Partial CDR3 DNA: TGTGCCAGCTCACCCGCGACAGGCGCCTACGAC. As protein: CASSPATGAYD. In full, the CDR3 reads CASSPATGAYDYTF.

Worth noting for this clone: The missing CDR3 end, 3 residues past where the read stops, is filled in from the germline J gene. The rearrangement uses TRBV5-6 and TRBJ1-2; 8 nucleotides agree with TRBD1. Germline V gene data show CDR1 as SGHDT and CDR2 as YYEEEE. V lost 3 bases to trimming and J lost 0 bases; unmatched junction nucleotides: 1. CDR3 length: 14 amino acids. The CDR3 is CASSSGQANYGYTF. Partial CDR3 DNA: TGTGCCAGCAGCTCGGGACAGGCTAACTATGGC. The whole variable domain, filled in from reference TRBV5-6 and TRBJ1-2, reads DAGVTQSPTHLIKTRGQQVTLRCSPKSGHDTVSWYQQALGQGPQFIFQYYEEEERQRGNFPDRFSGHQFPNYSSELNVNALLLGDSALYLCASSSGQANYGYTFGSGTRLTVV.

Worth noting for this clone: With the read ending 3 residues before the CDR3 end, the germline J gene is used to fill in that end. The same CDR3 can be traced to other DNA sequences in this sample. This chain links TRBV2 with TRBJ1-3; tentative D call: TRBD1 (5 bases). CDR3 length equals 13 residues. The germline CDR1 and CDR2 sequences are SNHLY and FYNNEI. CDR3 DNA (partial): TGTGCCAGCAGGGGGGAAGCGGGAGGAGTT. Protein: CASRGEAGGV. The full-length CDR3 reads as CASRGEAGGVIYF.

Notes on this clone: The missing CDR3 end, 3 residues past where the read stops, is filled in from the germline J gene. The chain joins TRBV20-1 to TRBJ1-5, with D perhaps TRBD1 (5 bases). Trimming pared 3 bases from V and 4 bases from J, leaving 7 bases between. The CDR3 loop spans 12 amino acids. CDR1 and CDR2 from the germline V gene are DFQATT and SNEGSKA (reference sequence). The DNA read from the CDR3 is TGCAGTGCTAGTGGGGGGAATCAGCCC. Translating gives CSASGGNQP. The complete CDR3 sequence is CSASGGNQPQHF.

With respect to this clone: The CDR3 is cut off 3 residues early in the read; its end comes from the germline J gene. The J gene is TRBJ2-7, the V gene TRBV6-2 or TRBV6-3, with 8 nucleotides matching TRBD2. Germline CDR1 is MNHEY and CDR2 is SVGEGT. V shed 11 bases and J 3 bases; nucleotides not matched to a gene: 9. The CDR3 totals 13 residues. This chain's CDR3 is CAAGGGADYEQYF. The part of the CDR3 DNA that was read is TGTGCCGCCGGGGGGGGAGCGGACTACGAG.

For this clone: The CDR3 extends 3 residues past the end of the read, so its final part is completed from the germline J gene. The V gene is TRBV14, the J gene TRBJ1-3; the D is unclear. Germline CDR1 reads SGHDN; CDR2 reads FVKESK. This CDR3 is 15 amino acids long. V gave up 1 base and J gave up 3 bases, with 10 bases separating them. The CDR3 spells CASSQVSYGGNTIYF. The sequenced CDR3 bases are TGTGCCAGCAGCCAAGTTTCCTACGGTGGAAACACC.

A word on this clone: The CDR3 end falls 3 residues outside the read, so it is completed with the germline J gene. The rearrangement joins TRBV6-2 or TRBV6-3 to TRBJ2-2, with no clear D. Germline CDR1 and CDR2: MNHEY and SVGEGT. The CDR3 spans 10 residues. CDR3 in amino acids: CASRAEKLFF. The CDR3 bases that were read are TGTGCCAGCAGAGCCGAAAAG.

The CDR3 here is CASSISSSGGPTYEQYF. The part of the CDR3 DNA that was read is TGTGCCAGTAGTATATCCTCTAGCGGGGGGCCAACCTACGAG. The J gene is TRBJ2-7, the V gene TRBV19; 11 bases are shared with TRBD2. Read sequence stops 3 residues before the CDR3 end, and the germline J gene provides the missing end. This CDR3 is built from 17 residues. V shed 2 bases, J shed 2 bases, and the junction held 8 bases outside the gene matches. Germline V gives CDR1 LNHDA, CDR2 SQIVND (reference sequence). The full variable domain, with the rest looked up from reference TRBV19 and TRBJ2-7, is DGGITQSPKYLFRKEGQNVTLSCEQNLNHDAMYWYRQDPGQGLRLIYYSQIVNDFQKGDIAEGYSVSREKKESFPLTVTSAQKNPTAFYLCASSISSSGGPTYEQYFGPGTRLTVT.

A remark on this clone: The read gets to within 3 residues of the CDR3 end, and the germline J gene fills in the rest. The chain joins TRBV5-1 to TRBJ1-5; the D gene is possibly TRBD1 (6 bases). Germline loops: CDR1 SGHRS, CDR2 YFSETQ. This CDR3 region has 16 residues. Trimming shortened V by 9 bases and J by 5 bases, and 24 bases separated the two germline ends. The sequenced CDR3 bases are TGCGCCACGAGACGAGAGGCGGGAGGGGGTCATCAGCCC. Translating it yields CATRREAGGGHQP. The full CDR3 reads CATRREAGGGHQPQHF.

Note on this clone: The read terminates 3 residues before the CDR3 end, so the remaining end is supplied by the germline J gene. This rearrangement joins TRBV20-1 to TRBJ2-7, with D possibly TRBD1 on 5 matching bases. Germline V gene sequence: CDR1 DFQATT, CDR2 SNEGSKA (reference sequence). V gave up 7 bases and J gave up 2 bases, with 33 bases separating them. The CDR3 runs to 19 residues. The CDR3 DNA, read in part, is TGCAGTGTTCCATGGGCCCGGACACGGGCATTTTTCGTGACCTACGAG. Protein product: CSVPWARTRAFFVTYE. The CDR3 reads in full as CSVPWARTRAFFVTYEQYF.

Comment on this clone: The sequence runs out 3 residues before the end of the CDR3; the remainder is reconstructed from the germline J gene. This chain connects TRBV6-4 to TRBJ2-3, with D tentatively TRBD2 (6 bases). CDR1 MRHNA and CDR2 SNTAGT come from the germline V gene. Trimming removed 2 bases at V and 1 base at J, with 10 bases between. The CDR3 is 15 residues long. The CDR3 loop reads CASSDGVAGTDTQYF. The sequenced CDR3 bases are TGTGCCAGCAGTGACGGGGTAGCGGGCACAGATACG.

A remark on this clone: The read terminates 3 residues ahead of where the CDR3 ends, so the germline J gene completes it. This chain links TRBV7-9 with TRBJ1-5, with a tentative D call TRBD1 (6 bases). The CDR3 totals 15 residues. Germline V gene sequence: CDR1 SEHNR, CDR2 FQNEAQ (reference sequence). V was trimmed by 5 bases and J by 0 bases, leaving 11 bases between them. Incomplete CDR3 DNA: TGTGCCAGCAGCCCCAGGGGAGATAGCAATCAGCCC. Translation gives CASSPRGDSNQP. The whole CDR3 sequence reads CASSPRGDSNQPQHF.

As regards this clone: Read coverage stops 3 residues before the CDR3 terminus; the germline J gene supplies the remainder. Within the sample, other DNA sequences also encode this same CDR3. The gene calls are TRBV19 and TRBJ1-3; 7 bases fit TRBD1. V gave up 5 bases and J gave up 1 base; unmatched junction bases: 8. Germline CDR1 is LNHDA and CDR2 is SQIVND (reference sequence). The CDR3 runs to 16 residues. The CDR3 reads CASSPLDRRSGNTIYF. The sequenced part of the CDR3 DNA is TGTGCCAGTAGTCCATTGGACAGGCGATCTGGAAACACC.

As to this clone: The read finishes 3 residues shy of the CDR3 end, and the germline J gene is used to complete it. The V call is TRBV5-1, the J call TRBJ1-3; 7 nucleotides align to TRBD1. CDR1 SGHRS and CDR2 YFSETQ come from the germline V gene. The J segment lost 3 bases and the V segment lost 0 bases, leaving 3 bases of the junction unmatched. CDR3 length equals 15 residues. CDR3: CASSLAGGDGNTIYF. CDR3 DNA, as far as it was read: TGCGCCAGCAGCTTGGCAGGGGGTGATGGAAACACC.

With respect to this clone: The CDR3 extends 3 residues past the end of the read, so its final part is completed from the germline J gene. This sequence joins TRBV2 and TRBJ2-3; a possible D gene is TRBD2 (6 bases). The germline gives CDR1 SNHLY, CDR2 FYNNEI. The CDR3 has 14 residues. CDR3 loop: CASSAGTGGETQYF. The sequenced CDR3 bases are TGTGCCAGCAGTGCGGGGACTGGAGGAGAGACG.

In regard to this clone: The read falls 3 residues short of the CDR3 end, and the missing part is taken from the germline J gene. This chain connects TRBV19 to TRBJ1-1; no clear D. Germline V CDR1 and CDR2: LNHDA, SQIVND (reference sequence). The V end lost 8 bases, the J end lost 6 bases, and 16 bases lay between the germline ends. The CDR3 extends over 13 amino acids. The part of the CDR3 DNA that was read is TGTGCCAGTCGAGTTGGCAATTTGGCTGAA. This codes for CASRVGNLAE. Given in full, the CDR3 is CASRVGNLAEAFF. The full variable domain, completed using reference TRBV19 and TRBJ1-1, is DGGITQSPKYLFRKEGQNVTLSCEQNLNHDAMYWYRQDPGQGLRLIYYSQIVNDFQKGDIAEGYSVSREKKESFPLTVTSAQKNPTAFYLCASRVGNLAEAFFGQGTRLTVV.

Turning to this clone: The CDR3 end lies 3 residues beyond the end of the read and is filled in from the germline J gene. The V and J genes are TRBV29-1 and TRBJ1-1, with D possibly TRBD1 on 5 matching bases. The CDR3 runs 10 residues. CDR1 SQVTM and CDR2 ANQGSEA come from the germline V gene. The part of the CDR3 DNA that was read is TGCAGCGCCCTAGGACAAGGA. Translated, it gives CSALGQG. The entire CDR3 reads CSALGQGAFF.

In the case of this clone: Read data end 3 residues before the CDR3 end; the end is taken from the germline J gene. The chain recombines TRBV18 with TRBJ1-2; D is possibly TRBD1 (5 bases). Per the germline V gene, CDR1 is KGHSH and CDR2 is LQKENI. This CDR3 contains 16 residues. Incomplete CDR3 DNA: TGTGCCAGCTCACCACCGGGACTAGCGGATCCCCATGAC. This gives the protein CASSPPGLADPHD. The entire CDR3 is CASSPPGLADPHDYTF.